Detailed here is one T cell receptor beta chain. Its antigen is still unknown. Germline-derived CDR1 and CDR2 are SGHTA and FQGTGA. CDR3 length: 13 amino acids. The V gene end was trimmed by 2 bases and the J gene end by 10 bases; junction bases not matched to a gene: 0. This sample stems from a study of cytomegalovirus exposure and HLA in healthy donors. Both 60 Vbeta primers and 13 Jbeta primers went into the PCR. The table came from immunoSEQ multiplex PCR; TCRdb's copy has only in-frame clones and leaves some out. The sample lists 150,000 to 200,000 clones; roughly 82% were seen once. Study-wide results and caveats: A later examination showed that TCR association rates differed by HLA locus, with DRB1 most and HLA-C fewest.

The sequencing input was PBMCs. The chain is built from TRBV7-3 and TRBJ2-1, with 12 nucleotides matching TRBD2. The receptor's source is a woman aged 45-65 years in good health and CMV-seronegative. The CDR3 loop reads CASSLLAGGEQFF. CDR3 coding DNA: TGTGCCAGCAGCTTACTAGCGGGAGGGGAGCAGTTCTTC.